Each of the 15 T cell receptor beta chains below was sequenced from the same sample in a study of T cell responses to AZD1222 COVID-19 vaccine. Sequencing was performed with immunoSEQ multiplex PCR; in TCRdb, only in-frame clones are kept and a portion is missing. The sample has under 95,000 clones, around nine tenths seen once; the top ten hold 2.2%. Material: peripheral blood, obtained on day 0 of AZD1222 vaccination. The receptors derive from an adult in good health.

The rearrangement joins TRBV7-2 to TRBJ1-4; D not resolved. The CDR3 runs to 15 residues. V gave up 2 bases and J gave up 8 bases, with 15 bases separating them. From germline, CDR1 is SGHTA and CDR2 FQGNSA. This CDR3 reads CASSLRAGVEEKLFF. DNA of the CDR3: TGTGCCAGCAGCTTACGAGCAGGAGTAGAGGAAAAACTGTTTTTT.

The V and J genes are TRBV19 and TRBJ2-7; 7 bases line up with TRBD1. The germline V gene encodes CDR1 LNHDA and CDR2 SQIVND (reference sequence). V lost 6 bases, J lost 4 bases, and 9 bases stayed unmatched. CDR3 size: 14 residues. CDR3 region: CASSAYRGAYEQYF. DNA for the CDR3: TGTGCCAGTAGCGCTTACAGGGGTGCTTACGAGCAGTACTTC. The full variable domain, rest sourced from reference TRBV19 and TRBJ2-7, is DGGITQSPKYLFRKEGQNVTLSCEQNLNHDAMYWYRQDPGQGLRLIYYSQIVNDFQKGDIAEGYSVSREKKESFPLTVTSAQKNPTAFYLCASSAYRGAYEQYFGPGTRLTVT.

This chain links TRBV30 with TRBJ2-7, with D possibly being TRBD2 (6 bases). Trimming pared 1 base from V and 7 bases from J, leaving 8 bases between. CDR3 length: 11 residues. CDR1 is GTSNPN and CDR2 is SVGIG in the germline V gene (reference sequence). The CDR3 nucleotides are TGTGCCTGGAGTGGTGCGGGAGAGCAGTACTTC. Encoded protein: CAWSGAGEQYF.

This rearrangement joins TRBV25-1 to TRBJ2-2; D gene unclear. The germline V gene has CDR1 MGHDK and CDR2 SYGVNS. Between the trimmed V and J ends, which lost 1 base and 4 bases, there was a span of 4 bases. This CDR3 region has 13 residues. CDR3 protein: CASSESGTGELFF. The CDR3 coding sequence is TGTGCCAGCAGTGAATCGGGCACCGGGGAGCTGTTTTTT.

The chain carries TRBV9 and TRBJ1-2; D unresolved. The CDR3 is made up of 13 amino acids. V lost 0 bases and J lost 4, with 7 bases in between. Germline lookup yields CDR1 SGDLS and CDR2 YYNGEE. Here the CDR3 reads CASSVVPGYGYTF. CDR3 coding DNA: TGTGCCAGCAGCGTAGTCCCAGGCTATGGCTACACCTTC.

To note about this clone: The junction does not match germline at one end; this may be a read error. The chain has TRBV20-1 and TRBJ1-6; D gene uncertain. The CDR3 consists of 13 residues. Germline loops: CDR1 DFQATT, CDR2 SNEGSKA (reference sequence). The CDR3 DNA is TGCAGCGCTAGTAACAGCAACAATTCACCCCTCCACTTT. Its translation: CSASNSNNSPLHF.

V is TRBV13 and J is TRBJ2-1, with 8 bases lining up with TRBD2. Trimming cost V 5 bases and J 6 bases; bases outside gene matches: 12. The CDR3 has 16 amino acids. Germline loops: CDR1 PRHDT, CDR2 FYEKMQ (reference sequence). The CDR3 region is CASSVGSFGGVNEQFF. In nucleotides, the CDR3 is TGTGCCAGCAGCGTCGGGTCGTTCGGGGGGGTCAATGAGCAGTTCTTC.

The chain is built from TRBV5-1 and TRBJ2-7; 9 nucleotides line up with TRBD1. Germline V CDR1 and CDR2: SGHRS, YFSETQ. Germline trimming cut 3 bases from V and 6 bases from J; bases unmatched to any gene: 7. CDR3 length: 14 amino acids. CDR3 in DNA: TGCGCCAGCAGCTCGGGACAGGGTGCAGCCGAGCAGTACTTC. Translating gives CASSSGQGAAEQYF.

Only one count was recorded for this clone. Compared with germline, one end of the junction differs, possibly owing to a read error. The J gene is TRBJ1-1, the V gene TRBV5-1; 8 bases align to TRBD1. Germline V CDR1 and CDR2: SGHRS, YFSETQ. The CDR3 has 17 amino acids. CDR3 region: CASSLAGTGRGNTEAFF. The CDR3 region has the DNA TGCGCCAGTAGCTTGGCTGGGACAGGCCGGGGGAACACTGAAGCTTTCTTT. The full variable domain, in which reference TRBV5-1 and TRBJ1-1 provide the parts outside the CDR3, is KAGVTQTPRYLIKTRGQQVTLSCSPISGHRSVSWYQQTPGQGLQFLFEYFSETQRNKGNFPGRFSGRQFSNSRSEMNVSTLELGDSALYLCASSLAGTGRGNTEAFFGQGTRLTVV.

V gene TRBV11-1 combines with J gene TRBJ2-7; 8 positions match TRBD1. Germline V gives CDR1 SGHAT, CDR2 FQDESV (reference sequence). The CDR3 spans 16 residues. Losses at the gene ends were 2 bases for V and 5 bases for J; bases not matched to a gene: 11. This CDR3 reads CASSLPKWTGRNEQYF. Written as DNA, the CDR3 is TGTGCCAGCAGCTTACCAAAATGGACAGGGCGGAACGAGCAGTACTTC. Full variable domain (remainder filled in from reference TRBV11-1 and TRBJ2-7): EAEVAQSPRYKITEKSQAVAFWCDPISGHATLYWYRQILGQGPELLVQFQDESVVDDSQLPKDRFSAERLKGVDSTLKIQPAELGDSAMYLCASSLPKWTGRNEQYFGPGTRLTVT.

The chain joins TRBV9 to TRBJ2-1, with 16 positions matching TRBD2. The CDR3 runs 18 residues. CDR1 and CDR2 from the germline V gene are SGDLS and YYNGEE. V shed 3 bases and J 3 bases; nucleotides not matched to a gene: 6. CDR3 bases: TGTGCCAGCAGCGCCGGGACTAGCGGGAGGGGGCTCTACAATGAGCAGTTCTTC. Residues: CASSAGTSGRGLYNEQFF. The full variable domain, completed using reference TRBV9 and TRBJ2-1, is DSGVTQTPKHLITATGQRVTLRCSPRSGDLSVYWYQQSLDQGLQFLIQYYNGEERAKGNILERFSAQQFPDLHSELNLSSLELGDSALYFCASSAGTSGRGLYNEQFFGPGTRLTVL.

V and J are TRBV5-1 and TRBJ1-1, with TRBD1 matching over 7 bases. This CDR3 is built from 16 residues. From germline, CDR1 is SGHRS and CDR2 YFSETQ. The V segment lost 4 bases and the J segment 0 bases; nucleotides outside the gene matches: 9. Here the CDR3 DNA reads TGCGCCAGCAGCCCGAGGGACAGCCGTTTGAACACTGAAGCTTTCTTT. Its protein product is CASSPRDSRLNTEAFF. Combining the CDR3 with reference TRBV5-1 and TRBJ1-1 gives the whole variable domain KAGVTQTPRYLIKTRGQQVTLSCSPISGHRSVSWYQQTPGQGLQFLFEYFSETQRNKGNFPGRFSGRQFSNSRSEMNVSTLELGDSALYLCASSPRDSRLNTEAFFGQGTRLTVV.

This rearrangement joins TRBV14 to TRBJ1-1; a possible D gene is TRBD1 (6 bases). CDR1 and CDR2 (germline): SGHDN, FVKESK. V was clipped by 4 bases and J by 4 bases, with 13 bases between them. The CDR3 contains 14 residues. The CDR3 protein is CASSRTLQGTEAFF. CDR3 DNA sequence: TGTGCCAGCAGCCGAACGCTACAGGGCACTGAAGCTTTCTTT.

The chain joins TRBV5-4 to TRBJ2-1; D may match TRBD1 or TRBD2 (6 bases each). This CDR3 contains 17 residues. Trimming removed 5 bases at V and 2 bases at J, with 20 bases between. Per the germline V gene, CDR1 is SGHNT and CDR2 is YYREEE (reference sequence). The CDR3 nucleotides read TGTGCCAGCAGTTACGGGGGCGGGGTGTTGACCTACAATGAGCAGTTCTTC. It translates to CASSYGGGVLTYNEQFF.

The rearrangement uses TRBV7-2 and TRBJ1-5; 7 nucleotides line up with TRBD1. The germline V gene encodes CDR1 SGHTA and CDR2 FQGNSA. The CDR3 is made up of 16 amino acids. Trimming cost V 5 bases and J 0 bases; bases outside gene matches: 7. This CDR3 reads CASSIQGTISNQPQHF. CDR3 coding DNA: TGTGCCAGCAGCATACAGGGGACCATTAGCAATCAGCCCCAGCATTTT.